This T cell receptor (beta chain) came from a study of blood T cell repertoires in COVID-19 (TCRdb year 2020). A note on the overall study: The collaborator samples originated in the United States, Italy and Spain and spanned the acute and convalescent phases of COVID-19. The material from the prospective study consisted of cDNA or gDNA derived from T cells, B-cell-depleted T cells, or PBMCs. Subjects who had been exposed to COVID-19, were actively infected with it, or had recovered from it provided the deeply sampled blood TCRbeta repertoires that made up the dataset. The repertoires were made available in a free public database intended to serve as a resource for research on the immune response to SARS-CoV-2. Samples came from the ongoing ImmuneRACE study (first 160 participants) plus 1,254 subjects from 6 global collaborators. Sample metadata almost always included a de-identified subject ID, COVID-19 status, age in years and sex. HLA class I and class II types, where available, came from metadata supplied by the sample provider rather than from assay-based typing. Study-wide findings and limitations: How much clinical and demographic metadata was included differed by source and by participant, and the metadata was provided uncurated.

The collaborating institutions used their own protocols to collect whole blood in K2EDTA tubes. For TCRbeta analysis, collaborator samples were shipped as frozen whole blood, as isolated PBMCs, or as DNA extracted from either sample type. TCRbeta CDR3 regions were amplified from genomic DNA by means of the immunoSEQ Assay, a bias-controlled multiplex PCR. As for the authors' bioinformatics: Within the assay, amplification of reference gene primers was used to estimate how many nucleated cells each sample contained. To quantify the absolute abundance of each unique TCRbeta CDR3 rearrangement, sequence reads were collapsed and filtered. For each sample, productive Simpson clonality was calculated as the square root of Simpson's diversity index across productive rearrangements. TCRdb took this table from immuneACCESS and kept in-frame rearrangements with V and J called. Such tables lack part of the clones; where checked against another copy, unresolved V genes explain under half of the gap, and the rest is unexplained. V, J and clone size reflect that table, while D and trimming were determined from the DNA. The sample table contains tens of thousands of clones; only one count was recorded for roughly 91% of them. 1.9% of the sample rests with the top ten.

For this clone: This clone's antigen is unknown. Base qualities were left out, and no much larger clone turns up one base away.

V is trimmed back by 3 bases and J by 5 bases, and the junction contains 7 bases that no gene match accounts for. CDR1 and CDR2, looked up from the germline V gene, are SNHLY and FYNNEI. The CDR3 covers 15 residues, taking in both the cysteine and the phenylalanine. Only the CDR3 DNA is retained, 45 bases long and in frame from the first base. The sample taken for sequencing was peripheral blood. The chain joins TRBV2 to TRBJ1-5, with 7 junctional bases fitting TRBD1. The clonotype was recovered from a woman between 50 and 59 years old in a cohort sampled during active COVID-19. The CDR3 is CASSDPGQLHQPQHF. DNA sequence: TGTGCCAGCAGTGACCCGGGACAGCTACATCAGCCCCAGCATTTT.